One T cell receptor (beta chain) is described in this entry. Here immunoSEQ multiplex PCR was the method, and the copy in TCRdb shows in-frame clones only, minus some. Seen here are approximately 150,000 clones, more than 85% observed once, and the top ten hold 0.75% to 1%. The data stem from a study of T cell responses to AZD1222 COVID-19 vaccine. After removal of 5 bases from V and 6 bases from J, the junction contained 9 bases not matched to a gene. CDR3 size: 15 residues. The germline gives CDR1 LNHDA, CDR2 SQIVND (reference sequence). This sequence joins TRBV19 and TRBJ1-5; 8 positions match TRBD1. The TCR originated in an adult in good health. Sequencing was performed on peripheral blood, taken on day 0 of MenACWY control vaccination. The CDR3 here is CASSLDRGGSQPQHF. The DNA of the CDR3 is TGTGCCAGTAGTCTCGACAGGGGCGGGAGTCAGCCCCAGCATTTT.